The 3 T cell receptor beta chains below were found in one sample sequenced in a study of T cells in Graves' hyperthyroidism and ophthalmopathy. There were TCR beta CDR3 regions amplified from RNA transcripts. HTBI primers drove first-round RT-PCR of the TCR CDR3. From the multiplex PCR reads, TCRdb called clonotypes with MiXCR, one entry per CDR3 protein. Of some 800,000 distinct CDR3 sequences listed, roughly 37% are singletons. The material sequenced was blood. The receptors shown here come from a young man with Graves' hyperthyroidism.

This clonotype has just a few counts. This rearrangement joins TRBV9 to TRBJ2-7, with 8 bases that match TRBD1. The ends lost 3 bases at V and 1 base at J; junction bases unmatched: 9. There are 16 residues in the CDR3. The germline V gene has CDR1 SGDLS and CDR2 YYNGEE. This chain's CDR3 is CASSASGTGLSYEQYF. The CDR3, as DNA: TGTGCCAGCAGCGCCTCCGGGACAGGTCTTTCCTACGAGCAGTACTTC. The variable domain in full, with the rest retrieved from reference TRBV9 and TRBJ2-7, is DSGVTQTPKHLITATGQRVTLRCSPRSGDLSVYWYQQSLDQGLQFLIQYYNGEERAKGNILERFSAQQFPDLHSELNLSSLELGDSALYFCASSASGTGLSYEQYFGPGTRLTVT.

CDR3 protein: CASSPPRTQYF. DNA for the CDR3: TGTGCCAGCAGTCCCCCGCGGACCCAGTACTTC. The rearrangement joins TRBV12-3 or TRBV12-4 to TRBJ2-5; the D is unclear. Trimming left V 5 bases short and J 7 bases short, with 8 bases between. This CDR3 spans 11 amino acids.

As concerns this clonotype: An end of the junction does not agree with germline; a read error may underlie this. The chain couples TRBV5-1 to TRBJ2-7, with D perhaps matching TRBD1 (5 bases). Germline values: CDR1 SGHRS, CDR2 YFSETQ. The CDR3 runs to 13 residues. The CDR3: CAWSQGMYHEQYF. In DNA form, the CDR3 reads TGTGCCTGGAGCCAGGGAATGTATCACGAGCAGTACTTC.